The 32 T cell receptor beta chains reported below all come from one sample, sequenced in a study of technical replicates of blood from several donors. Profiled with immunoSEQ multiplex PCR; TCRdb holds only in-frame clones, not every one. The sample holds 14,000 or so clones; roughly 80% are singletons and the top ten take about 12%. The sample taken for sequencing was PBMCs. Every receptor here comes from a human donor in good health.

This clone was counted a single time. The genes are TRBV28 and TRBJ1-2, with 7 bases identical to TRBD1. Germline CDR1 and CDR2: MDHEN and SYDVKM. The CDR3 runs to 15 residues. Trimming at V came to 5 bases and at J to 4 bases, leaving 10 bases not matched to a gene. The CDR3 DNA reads TGTGCCAGCAGTAAATCAGGGGGAACGGGCTATGGCTACACCTTC. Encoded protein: CASSKSGGTGYGYTF.

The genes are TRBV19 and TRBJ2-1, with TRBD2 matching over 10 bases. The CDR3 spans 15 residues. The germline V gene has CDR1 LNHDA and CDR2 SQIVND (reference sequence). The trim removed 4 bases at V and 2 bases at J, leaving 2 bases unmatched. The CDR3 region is CASSTLAGAYNEQFF. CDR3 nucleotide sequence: TGTGCCAGTAGTACCCTAGCGGGGGCCTACAATGAGCAGTTCTTC. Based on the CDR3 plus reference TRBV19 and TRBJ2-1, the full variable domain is DGGITQSPKYLFRKEGQNVTLSCEQNLNHDAMYWYRQDPGQGLRLIYYSQIVNDFQKGDIAEGYSVSREKKESFPLTVTSAQKNPTAFYLCASSTLAGAYNEQFFGPGTRLTVL.

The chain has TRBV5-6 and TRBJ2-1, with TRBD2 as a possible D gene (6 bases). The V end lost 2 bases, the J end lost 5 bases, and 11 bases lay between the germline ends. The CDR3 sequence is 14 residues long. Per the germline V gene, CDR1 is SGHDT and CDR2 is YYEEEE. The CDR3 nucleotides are TGTGCCAGCAGCTTCGGGACTCCCGACAATGAGCAGTTCTTC. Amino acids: CASSFGTPDNEQFF.

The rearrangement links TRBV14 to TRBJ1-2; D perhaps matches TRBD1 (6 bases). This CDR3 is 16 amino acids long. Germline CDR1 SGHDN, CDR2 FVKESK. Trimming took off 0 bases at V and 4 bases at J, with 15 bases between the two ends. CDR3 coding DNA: TGTGCCAGCAGCCAAGATACAGGGATCGCTTTCTATGGCTACACCTTC. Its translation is CASSQDTGIAFYGYTF.

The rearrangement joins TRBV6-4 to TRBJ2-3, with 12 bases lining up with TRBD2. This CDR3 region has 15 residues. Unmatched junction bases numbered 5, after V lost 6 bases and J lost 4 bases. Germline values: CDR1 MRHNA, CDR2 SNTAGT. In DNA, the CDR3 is TGTGCCAGCAGCCTACTAGCGGGAGGTTCAGATACGCAGTATTTT. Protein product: CASSLLAGGSDTQYF.

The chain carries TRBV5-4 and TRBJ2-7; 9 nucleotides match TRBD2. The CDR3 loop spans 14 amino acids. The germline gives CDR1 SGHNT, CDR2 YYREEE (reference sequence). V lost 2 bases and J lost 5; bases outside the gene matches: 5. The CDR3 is CASSLEVAGDEQYF. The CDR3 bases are TGTGCCAGCAGCTTAGAAGTAGCGGGAGACGAGCAGTACTTC.

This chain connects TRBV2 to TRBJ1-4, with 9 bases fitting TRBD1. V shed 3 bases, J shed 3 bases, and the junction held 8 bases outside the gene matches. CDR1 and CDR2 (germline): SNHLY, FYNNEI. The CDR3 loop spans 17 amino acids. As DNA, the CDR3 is TGTGCCAGCAGTGACACAGGGGGCGTTAGGGCTAATGAAAAACTGTTTTTT. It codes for CASSDTGGVRANEKLFF. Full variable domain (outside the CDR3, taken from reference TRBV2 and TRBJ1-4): EPEVTQTPSHQVTQMGQEVILRCVPISNHLYFYWYRQILGQKVEFLVSFYNNEISEKSEIFDDQFSVERPDGSNFTLKIRSTKLEDSAMYFCASSDTGGVRANEKLFFGSGTQLSVL.

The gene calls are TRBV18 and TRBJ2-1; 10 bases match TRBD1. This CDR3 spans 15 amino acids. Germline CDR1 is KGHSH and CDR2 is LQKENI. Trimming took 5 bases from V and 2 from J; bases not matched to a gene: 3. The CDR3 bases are TGTGCCAGCTCATACGGGACAGGGGCCTACAATGAGCAGTTCTTC. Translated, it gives CASSYGTGAYNEQFF. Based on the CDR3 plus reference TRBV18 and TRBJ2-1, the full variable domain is NAGVMQNPRHLVRRRGQEARLRCSPMKGHSHVYWYRQLPEEGLKFMVYLQKENIIDESGMPKERFSAEFPKEGPSILRIQQVVRGDSAAYFCASSYGTGAYNEQFFGPGTRLTVL.

In DNA, the CDR3 is TGTGCCACCAGCAGAAGCGGGAGGTACTCCTACGAGCAGTACTTC. This translates into CATSRSGRYSYEQYF. This chain joins TRBV15 and TRBJ2-7, with TRBD2 matching 9 bases. This CDR3 has 15 amino acids. Trimming cost V 2 bases and J 0 bases; bases outside gene matches: 2. Germline V lookup: CDR1 LNHNV, CDR2 YYDKDF (reference sequence).

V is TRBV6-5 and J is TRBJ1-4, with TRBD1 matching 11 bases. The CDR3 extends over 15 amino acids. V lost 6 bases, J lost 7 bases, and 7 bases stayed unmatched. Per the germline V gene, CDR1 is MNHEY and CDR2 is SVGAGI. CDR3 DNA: TGTGCCAGCAGCCACTTGGGGACAGGGGGTGAAAAACTGTTTTTT. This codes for CASSHLGTGGEKLFF.

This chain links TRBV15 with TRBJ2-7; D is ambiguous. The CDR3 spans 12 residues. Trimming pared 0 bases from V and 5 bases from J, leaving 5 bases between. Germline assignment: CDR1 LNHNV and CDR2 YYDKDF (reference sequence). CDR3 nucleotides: TGTGCCACCAGCAGAGACCGGGACGAGCAGTACTTC. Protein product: CATSRDRDEQYF.

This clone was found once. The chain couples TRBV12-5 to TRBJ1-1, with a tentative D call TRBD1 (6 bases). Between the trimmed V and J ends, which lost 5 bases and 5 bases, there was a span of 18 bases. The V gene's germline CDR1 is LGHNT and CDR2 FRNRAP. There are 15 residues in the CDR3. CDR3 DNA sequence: TGTGCTAGTGGTCCTGAGGGGGGGTGGGGGACTGAAGCTTTCTTT. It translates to CASGPEGGWGTEAFF.

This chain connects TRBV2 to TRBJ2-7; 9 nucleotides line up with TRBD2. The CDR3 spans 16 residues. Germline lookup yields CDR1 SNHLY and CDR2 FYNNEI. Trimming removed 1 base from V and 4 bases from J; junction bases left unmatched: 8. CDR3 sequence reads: CASSEGPLAGRYEQYF. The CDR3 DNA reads TGTGCCAGCAGTGAAGGGCCCCTAGCGGGGAGATACGAGCAGTACTTC.

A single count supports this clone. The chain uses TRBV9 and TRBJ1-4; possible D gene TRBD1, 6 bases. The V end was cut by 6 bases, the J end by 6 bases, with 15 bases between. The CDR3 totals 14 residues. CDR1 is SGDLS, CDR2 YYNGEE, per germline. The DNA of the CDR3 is TGTGCCAGCAATTTAGTCCCAGGGGATGAAAAACTGTTTTTT. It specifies CASNLVPGDEKLFF.

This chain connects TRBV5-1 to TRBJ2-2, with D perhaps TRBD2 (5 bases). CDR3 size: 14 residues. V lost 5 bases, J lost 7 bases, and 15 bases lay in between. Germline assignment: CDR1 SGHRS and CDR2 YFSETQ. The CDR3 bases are TGCGCCAGCAGTGACGGGATATCAGGCGGGGAGCTGTTTTTT. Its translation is CASSDGISGGELFF.

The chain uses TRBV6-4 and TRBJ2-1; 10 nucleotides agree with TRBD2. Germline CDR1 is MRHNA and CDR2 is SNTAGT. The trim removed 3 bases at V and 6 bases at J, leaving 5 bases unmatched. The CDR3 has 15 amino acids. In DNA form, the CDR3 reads TGTGCCAGCAGTGAGCTAGCGGGAGAGCGCAATGAGCAGTTCTTC. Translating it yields CASSELAGERNEQFF.

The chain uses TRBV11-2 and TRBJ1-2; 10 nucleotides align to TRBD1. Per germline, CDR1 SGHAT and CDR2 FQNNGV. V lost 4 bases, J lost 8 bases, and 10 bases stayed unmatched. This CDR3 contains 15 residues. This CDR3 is CASSSIRGQGNGYTF. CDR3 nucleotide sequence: TGTGCCAGCAGCTCAATACGGGGACAGGGGAACGGCTACACCTTC. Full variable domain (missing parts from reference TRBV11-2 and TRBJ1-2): EAGVAQSPRYKIIEKRQSVAFWCNPISGHATLYWYQQILGQGPKLLIQFQNNGVVDDSQLPKDRFSAERLKGVDSTLKIQPAKLEDSAVYLCASSSIRGQGNGYTFGSGTRLTVV.

This CDR3 is CASSFTRATDTQYF. The CDR3 bases are TGTGCCAGCAGTTTTACTAGAGCCACAGATACGCAGTATTTT. This chain connects TRBV27 to TRBJ2-3; a weak D match, TRBD2 (5 bases). Trimming took off 3 bases at V and 2 bases at J, with 9 bases between the two ends. The CDR3 spans 14 residues. CDR1 and CDR2 (germline): MNHEY, SMNVEV (reference sequence).

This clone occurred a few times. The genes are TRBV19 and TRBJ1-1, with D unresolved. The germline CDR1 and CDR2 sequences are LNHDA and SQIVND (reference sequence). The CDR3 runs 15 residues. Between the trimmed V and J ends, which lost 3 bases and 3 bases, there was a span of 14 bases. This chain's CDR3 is CASSIAAWQDTEAFF. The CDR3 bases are TGTGCCAGTAGTATTGCTGCTTGGCAGGACACTGAAGCTTTCTTT.

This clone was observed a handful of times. The CDR3 DNA sequence: TGCGCCAGCAGCCTTTGGACAGGTGACGAAAAACTGTTTTTT. Protein sequence: CASSLWTGDEKLFF. This chain joins TRBV5-1 and TRBJ1-4; TRBD1 matches at 7 bases. Trimming removed 4 bases from V and 8 bases from J; junction bases left unmatched: 8. This CDR3 contains 14 residues. Germline V gene lookup returns CDR1 SGHRS and CDR2 YFSETQ.

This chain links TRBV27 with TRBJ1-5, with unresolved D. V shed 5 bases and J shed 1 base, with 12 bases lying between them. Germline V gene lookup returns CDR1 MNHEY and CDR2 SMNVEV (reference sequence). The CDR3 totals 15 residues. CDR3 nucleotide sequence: TGTGCCAGCAGTCCATTACAAACGAGCAATCAGCCCCAGCATTTT. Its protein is CASSPLQTSNQPQHF.

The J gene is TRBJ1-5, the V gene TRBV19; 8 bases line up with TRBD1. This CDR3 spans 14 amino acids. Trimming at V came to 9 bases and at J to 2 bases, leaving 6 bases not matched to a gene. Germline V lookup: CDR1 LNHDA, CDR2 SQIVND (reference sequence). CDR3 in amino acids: CASTTGVGNQPQHF. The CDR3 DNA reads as TGTGCCAGCACGACAGGGGTTGGCAATCAGCCCCAGCATTTT.

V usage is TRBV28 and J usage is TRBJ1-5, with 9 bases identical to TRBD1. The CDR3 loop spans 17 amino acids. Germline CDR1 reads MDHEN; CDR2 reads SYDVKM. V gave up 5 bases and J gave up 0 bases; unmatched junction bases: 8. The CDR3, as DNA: TGTGCCAGCAGTCCCGGGGACAGGGTTCATAGCAATCAGCCCCAGCATTTT. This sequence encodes CASSPGDRVHSNQPQHF.

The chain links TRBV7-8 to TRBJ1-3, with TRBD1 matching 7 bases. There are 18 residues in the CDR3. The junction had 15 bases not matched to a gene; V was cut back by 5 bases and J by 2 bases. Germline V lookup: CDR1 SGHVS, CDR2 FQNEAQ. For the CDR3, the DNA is TGTGCCAGCAGCCCGACGACTGCAGGGGGAGGCCCTGGAAACACCATATATTTT. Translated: CASSPTTAGGGPGNTIYF.

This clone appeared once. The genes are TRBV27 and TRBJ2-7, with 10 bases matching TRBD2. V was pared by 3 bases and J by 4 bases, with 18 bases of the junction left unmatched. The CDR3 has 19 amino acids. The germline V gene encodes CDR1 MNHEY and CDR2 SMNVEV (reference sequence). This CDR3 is CASSFRPGSSGSKVYEQYF. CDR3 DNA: TGTGCCAGCAGTTTCCGCCCCGGGTCTAGCGGGAGTAAGGTGTACGAGCAGTACTTC.

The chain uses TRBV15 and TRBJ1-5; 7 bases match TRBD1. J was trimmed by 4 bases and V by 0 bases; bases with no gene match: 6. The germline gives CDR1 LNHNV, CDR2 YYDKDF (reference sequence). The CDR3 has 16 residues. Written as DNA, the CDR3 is TGTGCCACCAGCAGAGACCGGGACAGCGGGAATCAGCCCCAGCATTTT. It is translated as CATSRDRDSGNQPQHF.

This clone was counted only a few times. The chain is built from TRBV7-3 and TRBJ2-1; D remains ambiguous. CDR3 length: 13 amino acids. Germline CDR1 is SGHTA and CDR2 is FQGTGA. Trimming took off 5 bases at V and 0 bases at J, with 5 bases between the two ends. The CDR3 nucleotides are TGTGCCAGCAGCCCTAGCTCCTACAATGAGCAGTTCTTC. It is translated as CASSPSSYNEQFF.

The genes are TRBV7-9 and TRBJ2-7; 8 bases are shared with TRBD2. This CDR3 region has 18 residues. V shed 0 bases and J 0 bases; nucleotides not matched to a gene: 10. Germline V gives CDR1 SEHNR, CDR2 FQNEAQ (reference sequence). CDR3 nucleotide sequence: TGTGCCAGCAGCTTAGCTAGCGGGAAGATTCTGAGCTCCTACGAGCAGTACTTC. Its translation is CASSLASGKILSSYEQYF.

The CDR3 DNA follows: TGTGCCTGGACCCCTTGGGGAGGCGAGCAGTACTTC. It yields the protein CAWTPWGGEQYF. The V call is TRBV30, the J call TRBJ2-7, with D possibly matching TRBD2 (6 bases). Germline CDR1 and CDR2: GTSNPN and SVGIG (reference sequence). The CDR3 is 12 amino acids. Between the trimmed V and J ends, which lost 4 bases and 6 bases, there was a span of 13 bases.

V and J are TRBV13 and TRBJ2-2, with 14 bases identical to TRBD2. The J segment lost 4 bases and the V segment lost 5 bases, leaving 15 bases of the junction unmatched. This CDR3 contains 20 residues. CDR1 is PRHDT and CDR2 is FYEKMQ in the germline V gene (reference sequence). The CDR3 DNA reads TGTGCCAGCAGCCTAAACTCGGGACTAGCGGGAGACCCGGTCACCGGGGAGCTGTTTTTT. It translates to CASSLNSGLAGDPVTGELFF.

CDR3 sequence: CASSLDRDYGYTF. CDR3 DNA: TGCGCCAGCAGCTTGGACAGAGACTATGGCTACACCTTC. The V gene is TRBV5-1, the J gene TRBJ1-2; D remains unclear. This CDR3 contains 13 residues. Germline CDR1 and CDR2: SGHRS and YFSETQ. Trimming removed 0 bases from V and 3 bases from J, with 6 bases in between.

CDR3 sequence (DNA): TGTGCCAGCAGTTCAGTAGCGGGAGAGAGCACAGATACGCAGTATTTT. It encodes CASSSVAGESTDTQYF. The chain combines TRBV27 with TRBJ2-3; 9 positions match TRBD2. After removal of 4 bases from V and 0 bases from J, the junction contained 5 bases not matched to a gene. CDR1 is MNHEY, CDR2 SMNVEV, per germline (reference sequence). The CDR3 consists of 16 residues.